The 9 T cell receptor beta chains presented below share a single source sample, sequenced in a study of CDR3 diversity in severe acne. TCRdb reanalysed the PCR reads using MiXCR and keeps one entry per CDR3 protein. The sample lists approximately 77,000 distinct CDR3 sequences, less than 65% occurring once. Sequencing was carried out using blood. The receptors originated from a male donor with severe acne vulgaris.

This chain joins TRBV2 and TRBJ1-5; 10 positions match TRBD1. This CDR3 region has 15 residues. Germline CDR1 reads SNHLY; CDR2 reads FYNNEI. With V trimmed by 7 bases and J by 4 bases, 7 bases remained unmatched. CDR3 sequence reads: CASTIPGQGNQPQHF. The DNA for the CDR3 is TGTGCCAGCACCATACCGGGACAGGGGAATCAGCCCCAGCATTTT.

This clonotype was observed at least ten times. V usage is TRBV7-8 and J usage is TRBJ2-7, with D hard to call. Germline-derived CDR1 and CDR2 are SGHVS and FQNEAQ. V dropped 0 bases and J dropped 2 bases, with 8 bases sitting between them. The CDR3 spans 14 residues. The CDR3 DNA follows: TGTGCCAGCAGCTTAGCCCCGGCCGCCTACGAGCAGTACTTC. Residues: CASSLAPAAYEQYF.

This clonotype was seen ten or more times. The chain links TRBV7-2 to TRBJ1-1; D ambiguous. This CDR3 contains 14 residues. Germline V gene sequence: CDR1 SGHTA, CDR2 FQGNSA. V was clipped by 5 bases and J by 5 bases, with 15 bases between them. The CDR3 DNA is TGTGCCAGCAGCCAAATACGGCGGGCAACTGAAGCTTTCTTT. Protein product: CASSQIRRATEAFF.

In the case of this clonotype: The junction shows a germline mismatch at one end, possibly a read error. The J gene is TRBJ1-1, the V gene TRBV4-1; perhaps TRBD1 as D (6 bases). The CDR3 consists of 14 residues. Germline CDR1 is MGHRA and CDR2 is YSYEKL. The CDR3 DNA reads as TGCGCCAGCGGCCAAGTAGAACAGGGCCCTGAAGCTTTCTTT. Translation: CASGQVEQGPEAFF.

As for this clonotype: A read error may produce the germline difference seen at one junction end. The chain employs TRBV30 and TRBJ1-5; D might be TRBD1 (5 bases). This CDR3 region has 13 residues. Germline V lookup: CDR1 GTSNPN, CDR2 SVGIG (reference sequence). DNA of the CDR3: TGTGTCTGGAGTAAGGGACCCAATCAGCCCCAGCATTTT. As protein: CVWSKGPNQPQHF.

This clonotype has a count of ten or more. The CDR3 DNA reads TGCAGCGTTGCCGGTGCTAGCACAGATACGCAGTATTTT. This sequence encodes CSVAGASTDTQYF. V and J are TRBV29-1 and TRBJ2-3, with D hard to call. The CDR3 contains 13 residues. CDR1 and CDR2 from the germline V gene are SQVTM and ANQGSEA. V dropped 4 bases and J dropped 0 bases, with 8 bases sitting between them.

This clonotype has only a few counts. The chain couples TRBV9 to TRBJ2-5; D is unresolved. V was trimmed by 0 bases and J by 2 bases, leaving 11 bases between them. The CDR3 covers 15 residues. Germline V gene sequence: CDR1 SGDLS, CDR2 YYNGEE. This CDR3 is CASSVGAIGQETQYF. The CDR3 coding sequence is TGTGCCAGCAGCGTAGGGGCTATTGGGCAAGAGACCCAGTACTTC.

This clonotype has just a few counts. The chain has TRBV6-2 or TRBV6-3 and TRBJ2-1; the match to TRBD2 covers 13 bases. The V and J ends lost 3 bases and 6 bases, in that order; junction bases with no gene match: 5. Germline CDR1 and CDR2: MNHEY and SVGEGT. The CDR3 contains 16 residues. Here the CDR3 DNA reads TGTGCCAGCAGTTATTCCCGACTAGCGGGAGGCAATGAGCAGTTCTTC. Its protein product is CASSYSRLAGGNEQFF.

DNA of the CDR3: TGTGCCAGCAGCTTAGCAGGGGGTATAGGAAGCGGGGAGCTGTTTTTT. This codes for CASSLAGGIGSGELFF. The rearrangement uses TRBV7-8 and TRBJ2-2, with a weak D call TRBD1 (6 bases). The ends were cut back, 0 bases at V and 7 bases at J, with 15 bases in the middle. Looked up from germline, CDR1 is SGHVS and CDR2 is FQNEAQ. The CDR3 consists of 16 residues.